This TCR beta chain stems from a study of T cell responses to AZD1222 COVID-19 vaccine. Method: immunoSEQ multiplex PCR; TCRdb's copy keeps in-frame clones and lacks some. Altogether about 86,000 clones are present, about 92% being singletons, with the ten largest covering about 2.9%. With 1 base removed from V and 3 bases from J, the gap between germline ends came to 10 bases. Per the germline V gene, CDR1 is LGHDT and CDR2 is YNNKEL (reference sequence). The CDR3 sequence is 15 residues long. Details on this clone: Its antigen is as yet unknown.

Study results and caveats: Variant regions that are unmutated are reportedly the target of nearly half of spike-specific TCRs. Clonal diversity was possibly underestimated, and the donors were mostly white British, with more females. Compared with day 0, the breadth and depth of the Spike-specific TCR repertoire rose significantly after two doses of AZD1222.

This specimen consisted of peripheral blood, obtained on day 0 of AZD1222 vaccination. The chain links TRBV3-1 (or the pseudogene TRBV3-2) to TRBJ1-5; the D gene is possibly TRBD1 (6 bases). This TCR derives from an adult in good health. The CDR3, as DNA: TGTGCCAGCAGCCAAGGGCAGGGGAACAATCAGCCCCAGCATTTT. Protein product: CASSQGQGNNQPQHF.